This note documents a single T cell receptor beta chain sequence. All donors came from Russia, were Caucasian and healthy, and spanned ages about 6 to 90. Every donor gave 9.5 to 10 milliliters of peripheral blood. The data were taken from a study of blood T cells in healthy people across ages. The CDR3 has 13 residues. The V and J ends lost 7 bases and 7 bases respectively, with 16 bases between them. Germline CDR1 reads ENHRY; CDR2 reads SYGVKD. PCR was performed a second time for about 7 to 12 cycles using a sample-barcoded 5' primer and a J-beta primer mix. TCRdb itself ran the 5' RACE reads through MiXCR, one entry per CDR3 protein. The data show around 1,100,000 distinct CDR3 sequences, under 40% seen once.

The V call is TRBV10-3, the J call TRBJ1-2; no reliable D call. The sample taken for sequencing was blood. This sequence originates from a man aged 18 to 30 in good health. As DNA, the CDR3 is TGTGCCATCAACCTTTCACCAGGAGGTGGCTACACCTTC. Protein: CAINLSPGGGYTF.